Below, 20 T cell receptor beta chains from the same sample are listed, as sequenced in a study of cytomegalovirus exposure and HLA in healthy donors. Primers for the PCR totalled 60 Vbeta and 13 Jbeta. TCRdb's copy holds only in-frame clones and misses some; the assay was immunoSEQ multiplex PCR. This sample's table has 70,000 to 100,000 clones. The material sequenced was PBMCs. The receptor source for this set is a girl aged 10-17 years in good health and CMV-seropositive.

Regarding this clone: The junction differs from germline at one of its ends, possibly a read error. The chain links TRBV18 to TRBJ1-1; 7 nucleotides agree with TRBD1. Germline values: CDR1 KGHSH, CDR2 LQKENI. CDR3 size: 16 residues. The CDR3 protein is CASSRSQGLGNTEDFF. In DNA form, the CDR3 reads TGTGCCAGCTCACGCTCACAGGGGTTAGGGAACACTGAAGATTTCTTT.

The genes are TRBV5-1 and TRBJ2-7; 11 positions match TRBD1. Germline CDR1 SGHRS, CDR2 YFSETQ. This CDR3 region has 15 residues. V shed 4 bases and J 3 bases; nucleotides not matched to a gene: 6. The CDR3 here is CASSADGTGGYEQYF. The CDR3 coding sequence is TGCGCCAGCAGCGCCGACGGGACAGGGGGCTACGAGCAGTACTTC.

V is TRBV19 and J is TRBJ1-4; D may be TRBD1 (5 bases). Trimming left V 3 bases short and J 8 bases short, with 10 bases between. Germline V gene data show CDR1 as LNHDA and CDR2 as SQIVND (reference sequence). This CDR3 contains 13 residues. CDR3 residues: CASSILGGEKLFF. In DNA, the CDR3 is TGTGCCAGTAGTATCTTGGGGGGGGAAAAACTGTTTTTT.

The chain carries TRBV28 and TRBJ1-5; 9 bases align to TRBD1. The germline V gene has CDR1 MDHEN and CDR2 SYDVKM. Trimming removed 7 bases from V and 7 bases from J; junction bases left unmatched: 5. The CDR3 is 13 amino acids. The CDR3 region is CASTETGGQPQHF. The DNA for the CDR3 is TGTGCCAGCACCGAGACAGGGGGACAGCCCCAGCATTTT.

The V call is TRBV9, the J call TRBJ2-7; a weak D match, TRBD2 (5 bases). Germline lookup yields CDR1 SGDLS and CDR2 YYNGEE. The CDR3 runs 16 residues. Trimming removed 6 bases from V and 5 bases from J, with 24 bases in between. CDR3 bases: TGTGCCAGCACCAAAAAACGAGTCCGGACTCGGCACGAGCAGTACGTC. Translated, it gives CASTKKRVRTRHEQYV.

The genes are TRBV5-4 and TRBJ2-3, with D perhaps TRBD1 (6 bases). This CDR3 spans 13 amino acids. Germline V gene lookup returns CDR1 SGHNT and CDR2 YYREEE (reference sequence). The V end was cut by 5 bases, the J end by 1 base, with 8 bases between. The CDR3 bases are TGTGCCAGCAGACCAGGGGGCACAGATACGCAGTATTTT. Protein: CASRPGGTDTQYF.

In DNA form, the CDR3 reads TGTGCCAGCTCCCCCGGGTCCGCGGGCTACACCTTC. Its protein is CASSPGSAGYTF. This chain joins TRBV27 and TRBJ1-2; no clear D. Trimming took off 8 bases at V and 8 bases at J, with 15 bases between the two ends. The CDR3 runs to 12 residues. Germline V gene sequence: CDR1 MNHEY, CDR2 SMNVEV (reference sequence).

The CDR3, as DNA: TGTGCCAGCAGCTTAGTGGCCCAAGGGGACAGACGGTACTTC. It yields the protein CASSLVAQGDRRYF. V is TRBV7-9 and J is TRBJ2-7; TRBD1 matches 7 bases. The trim removed 1 base at V and 12 bases at J, leaving 12 bases unmatched. CDR3 length: 14 amino acids. CDR1 is SEHNR, CDR2 FQNEAQ, per germline (reference sequence).

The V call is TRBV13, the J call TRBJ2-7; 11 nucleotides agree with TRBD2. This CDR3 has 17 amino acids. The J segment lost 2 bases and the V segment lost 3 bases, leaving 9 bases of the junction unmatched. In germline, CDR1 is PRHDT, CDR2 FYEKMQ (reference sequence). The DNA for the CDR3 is TGTGCCAGCAGCTTCAGCAGGGGACTAGCGGAAACCTACGAGCAGTACTTC. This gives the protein CASSFSRGLAETYEQYF.

Written as DNA, the CDR3 is TGCGCCAGCAGCCAAGGTGGGGAGGCCACAGATACGCAGTATTTT. It specifies CASSQGGEATDTQYF. The chain uses TRBV4-3 and TRBJ2-3; a weak D match, TRBD2 (6 bases). The CDR3 totals 15 residues. Germline CDR1 LGHNA, CDR2 YSLEER. V was pared by 1 base and J by 2 bases, with 10 bases between.

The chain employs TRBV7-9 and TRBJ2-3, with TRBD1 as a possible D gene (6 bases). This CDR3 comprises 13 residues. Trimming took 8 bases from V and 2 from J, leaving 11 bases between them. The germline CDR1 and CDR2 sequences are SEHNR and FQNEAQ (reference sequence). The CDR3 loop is CASGRDNTDTQYF. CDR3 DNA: TGTGCCAGCGGTAGGGACAACACAGATACGCAGTATTTT.

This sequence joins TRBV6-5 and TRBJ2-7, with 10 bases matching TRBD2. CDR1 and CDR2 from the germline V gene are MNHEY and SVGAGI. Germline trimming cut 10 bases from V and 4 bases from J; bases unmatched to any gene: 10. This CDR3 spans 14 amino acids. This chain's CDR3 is CATSWLAGEYEQYF. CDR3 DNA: TGTGCCACCTCCTGGCTAGCGGGGGAATACGAGCAGTACTTC.

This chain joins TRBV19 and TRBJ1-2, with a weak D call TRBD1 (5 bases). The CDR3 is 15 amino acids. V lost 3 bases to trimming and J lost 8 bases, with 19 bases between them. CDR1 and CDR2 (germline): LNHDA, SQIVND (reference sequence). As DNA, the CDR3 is TGTGCCAGTAGTATCCGGTCGGGAGGGGTGGAGGGCTACACCTTC. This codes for CASSIRSGGVEGYTF.

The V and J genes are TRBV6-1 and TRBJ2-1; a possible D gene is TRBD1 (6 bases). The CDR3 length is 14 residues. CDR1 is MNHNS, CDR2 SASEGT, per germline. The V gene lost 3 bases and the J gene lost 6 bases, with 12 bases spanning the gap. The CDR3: CASSEQGKPNEQFF. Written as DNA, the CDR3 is TGTGCCAGCAGTGAGCAGGGGAAGCCCAATGAGCAGTTCTTC.

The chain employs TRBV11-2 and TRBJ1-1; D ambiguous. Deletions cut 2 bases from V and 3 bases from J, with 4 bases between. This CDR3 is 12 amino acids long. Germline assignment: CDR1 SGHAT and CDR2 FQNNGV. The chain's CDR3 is CASSLSYTEAFF. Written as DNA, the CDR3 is TGTGCCAGCAGCTTATCATACACTGAAGCTTTCTTT.

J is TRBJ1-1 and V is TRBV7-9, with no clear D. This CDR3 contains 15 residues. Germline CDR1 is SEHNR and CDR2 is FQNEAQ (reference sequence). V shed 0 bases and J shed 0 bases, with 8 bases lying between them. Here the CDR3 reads CASSLARNVNTEAFF. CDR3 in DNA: TGTGCCAGCAGCTTAGCCAGAAACGTGAACACTGAAGCTTTCTTT.

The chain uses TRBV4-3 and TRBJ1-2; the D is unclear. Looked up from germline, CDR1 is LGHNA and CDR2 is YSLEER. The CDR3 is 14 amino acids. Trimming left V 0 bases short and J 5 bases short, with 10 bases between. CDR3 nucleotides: TGCGCCAGCAGCCAAGAGGCAGGAGGTTATGGCTACACCTTC. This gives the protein CASSQEAGGYGYTF.

The CDR3 DNA sequence: TGTGCCAGCAGCAGCACAGGGTATCGAGGCTACACCTTC. The encoded protein is CASSSTGYRGYTF. The V call is TRBV5-4, the J call TRBJ1-2; D is perhaps TRBD1 (6 bases). Germline CDR1 is SGHNT and CDR2 is YYREEE (reference sequence). V lost 4 bases, J lost 8 bases, and 15 bases lay in between. This CDR3 contains 13 residues.

The CDR3 bases are TGCGCCAGCAGCGGTACAGGGATCGAGCAGTACTTC. This translates into CASSGTGIEQYF. This chain links TRBV5-1 with TRBJ2-7, with a tentative D call TRBD1 (6 bases). Trimming left V 4 bases short and J 6 bases short, with 11 bases between. CDR1 and CDR2 from the germline V gene are SGHRS and YFSETQ. This CDR3 has 12 amino acids.

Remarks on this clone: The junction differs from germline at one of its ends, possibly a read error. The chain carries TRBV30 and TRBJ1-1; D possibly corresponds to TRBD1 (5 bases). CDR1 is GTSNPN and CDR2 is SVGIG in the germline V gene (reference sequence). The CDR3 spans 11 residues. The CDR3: CAWDQGVEDFF. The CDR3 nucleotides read TGTGCCTGGGACCAGGGCGTTGAAGATTTCTTT. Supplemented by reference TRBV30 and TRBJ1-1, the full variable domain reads SQTIHQWPATLVQPVGSPLSLECTVEGTSNPNLYWYRQAAGRGLQLLFYSVGIGQISSEVPQNLSASRPQDRQFILSSKKLLLSDSGFYLCAWDQGVEDFFGQGTRLTVV.